The 11 T cell receptor beta chains in this list originate from one sample, sequenced in a study of T cells in Graves' hyperthyroidism and ophthalmopathy (dated by TCRdb to the late 2010s). To prepare the library, multiplex PCR was applied. Sequencer: Illumina HiSeq 2000. Amplification of TCR beta CDR3 regions was carried out from RNA transcripts. The first round of RT-PCR for the TCR CDR3 was performed with the HTBI primer set and the Qiagen OneStep RT-PCR kit. TCRdb reprocessing: public reads trimmed at Q25 with fastp, clones called with MiXCR, in-frame beta chains kept. A single entry per CDR3 protein holds the most common genes and DNA from its merged rows. The sample records about 600,000 distinct CDR3 sequences, around 13% of which are singletons. Approximately 13% of the sample belongs to the ten largest clones. Sequencing used blood. These receptors were taken from a woman aged 45-59 years with Graves' ophthalmopathy.

The rearrangement joins TRBV19 to TRBJ1-1, with a tentative D call TRBD1 (5 bases). This CDR3 has 14 amino acids. Germline lookup yields CDR1 LNHDA and CDR2 SQIVND (reference sequence). The CDR3 sequence is CVTRTQGENTEAFF. As DNA, the CDR3 is TGTGTCACCCGAACCCAGGGAGAGAACACTGAAGCTTTCTTT. Full variable domain (outside the CDR3, taken from reference TRBV19 and TRBJ1-1): DGGITQSPKYLFRKEGQNVTLSCEQNLNHDAMYWYRQDPGQGLRLIYYSQIVNDFQKGDIAEGYSVSREKKESFPLTVTSAQKNPTAFYLCVTRTQGENTEAFFGQGTRLTVV.

Many counts were recorded for this clonotype. V and J are TRBV30 and TRBJ1-2, with D uncertain. Germline CDR1 and CDR2: GTSNPN and SVGIG (reference sequence). The CDR3 is 11 amino acids. The V end was cut by 0 bases, the J end by 10 bases, with 9 bases between. The CDR3 loop is CAWSVVGTYTF. Here the CDR3 DNA reads TGTGCCTGGAGTGTCGTCGGCACCTACACCTTC.

There are many counts of this clonotype. The genes are TRBV20-1 and TRBJ2-7, with a tentative D call TRBD2 (5 bases). V lost 0 bases and J lost 2, with 14 bases in between. This CDR3 has 15 residues. CDR1 and CDR2 (germline): DFQATT, SNEGSKA (reference sequence). The CDR3 spells CSARDPQLAAYEQYF. The CDR3 DNA sequence: TGCAGTGCTAGAGATCCGCAGCTAGCCGCCTACGAGCAGTACTTC.

There are many counts of this clonotype. The chain joins TRBV7-9 to TRBJ2-3, with 7 positions matching TRBD1. J lost 2 bases, V lost 3 bases, and 5 bases had no gene match. CDR1 and CDR2 from the germline V gene are SEHNR and FQNEAQ (reference sequence). This CDR3 region has 15 residues. CDR3 bases: TGTGCCAGCAGCTTGAACAGGGGCCTCACAGATACGCAGTATTTT. It is translated as CASSLNRGLTDTQYF.

The V and J genes are TRBV27 and TRBJ1-5; a possible D gene is TRBD1 (6 bases). The CDR3 is made up of 16 amino acids. The V end lost 5 bases, the J end lost 4 bases, and 18 bases lay between the germline ends. The germline V gene has CDR1 MNHEY and CDR2 SMNVEV (reference sequence). As DNA, the CDR3 is TGTGCCAGCAGTAGCGGGGGCAGGTTAAGGAATCAGCCCCAGCATTTT. Amino acids: CASSSGGRLRNQPQHF.

This clonotype was seen more than once but under ten times. The J gene is TRBJ2-2, the V gene TRBV15, with a tentative D call TRBD2 (6 bases). The CDR3 sequence is 14 residues long. Germline loops: CDR1 LNHNV, CDR2 YYDKDF (reference sequence). Trimming stripped 3 bases from V and 1 base from J, with 6 bases between. This CDR3 reads CATSRGGNTGELFF. CDR3 in DNA: TGTGCCACCAGCAGGGGGGGGAACACCGGGGAGCTGTTTTTT.

This clonotype has ten or more counts. V gene TRBV18 combines with J gene TRBJ1-5; no firm D call. Germline V CDR1 and CDR2: KGHSH, LQKENI. Trimming removed 5 bases from V and 0 bases from J, with 11 bases in between. The CDR3 is 15 residues long. The CDR3 nucleotides read TGTGCCAGCTCAGAGGGCGGGTATAGCAATCAGCCCCAGCATTTT. Translation: CASSEGGYSNQPQHF.

There are many counts of this clonotype. V gene TRBV30 combines with J gene TRBJ1-5, with TRBD1 matching 8 bases. Germline CDR1 is GTSNPN and CDR2 is SVGIG (reference sequence). V trimming: 2 bases; J trimming: 0 bases; junction bases outside the gene matches: 3. This CDR3 spans 15 amino acids. The CDR3, as DNA: TGTGCCTGGAGTATGACAGGGGCTAGCAATCAGCCCCAGCATTTT. Its protein product is CAWSMTGASNQPQHF.

This clonotype was picked up many times. The chain is built from TRBV11-2 and TRBJ2-1; 9 bases are a match to TRBD2. The V and J ends lost 1 base and 4 bases, in that order; junction bases with no gene match: 14. The CDR3 is 19 amino acids. Germline V lookup: CDR1 SGHAT, CDR2 FQNNGV. In DNA form, the CDR3 reads TGTGCCAGCAGCTTAGCCGGGTTGGTAGCGGGAGTGAGTTACAATGAGCAGTTCTTC. It translates to CASSLAGLVAGVSYNEQFF.

This clonotype was seen just once. The rearrangement joins TRBV19 to TRBJ2-7, with D possibly being TRBD1 or TRBD2 (5 bases each). The germline gives CDR1 LNHDA, CDR2 SQIVND (reference sequence). The CDR3 is 16 residues long. V lost 4 bases and J lost 3, with 19 bases in between. The CDR3, as DNA: TGTGCCAGTAGTAACCTTCCGGGACCGAATAACTACGAGCAGTACTTC. As protein: CASSNLPGPNNYEQYF.

This clonotype was picked up a small number of times. The chain uses TRBV2 and TRBJ2-7, with 10 bases that match TRBD1. V shed 6 bases and J 6 bases; nucleotides not matched to a gene: 5. CDR1 is SNHLY and CDR2 is FYNNEI in the germline V gene. The CDR3 is made up of 13 amino acids. The CDR3 here is CASRPGTGAEQYF. The CDR3 DNA reads TGTGCCAGCAGACCCGGGACAGGGGCCGAGCAGTACTTC. The whole variable domain, filled in from reference TRBV2 and TRBJ2-7, reads EPEVTQTPSHQVTQMGQEVILRCVPISNHLYFYWYRQILGQKVEFLVSFYNNEISEKSEIFDDQFSVERPDGSNFTLKIRSTKLEDSAMYFCASRPGTGAEQYFGPGTRLTVT.